A single sample gave rise to the 25 T cell receptor beta chains below, sequenced in a study of control samples from healthy donors and cancer patients. Repertoires were generated with immunoSEQ multiplex PCR, while TCRdb's copy carries only in-frame clones and drops some. The table shows some 96,000 clones, with more than 80% occurring only once. Sequences were obtained from blood. Receptor source: a man younger than 35 in good health.

The chain is built from TRBV4-3 and TRBJ2-1; D might be TRBD1 or TRBD2, each matching 5 bases. Trimming took 0 bases from V and 9 from J, leaving 9 bases between them. CDR3 length equals 13 residues. Germline assignment: CDR1 LGHNA and CDR2 YSLEER. The DNA for the CDR3 is TGCGCCAGCAGCCAAGAAGGGACGGGTGAGCAGTTCTTC. Its protein is CASSQEGTGEQFF.

This clone is a singleton in its sample. The chain combines TRBV7-9 with TRBJ1-5; TRBD1 is a possible D gene (5 bases). The CDR3 runs to 13 residues. CDR1 and CDR2 from the germline V gene are SEHNR and FQNEAQ (reference sequence). V was cut by 0 bases and J by 8 bases, with 8 bases left in between. In nucleotides, the CDR3 is TGTGCCAGCAGCTTAGCGGGGGGGGAGCCCCAGCATTTT. Its protein is CASSLAGGEPQHF.

V usage is TRBV2 and J usage is TRBJ2-4, with D perhaps matching TRBD1 (6 bases). Germline V gene sequence: CDR1 SNHLY, CDR2 FYNNEI. CDR3 length: 17 residues. V lost 5 bases to trimming and J lost 0 bases, with 17 bases between them. The CDR3 sequence is CASSLKTGYLAKNIQYF. The DNA for the CDR3 is TGTGCCAGCAGTCTCAAGACAGGTTATCTAGCCAAAAACATTCAGTACTTC. Looking up the rest from reference TRBV2 and TRBJ2-4 gives the full variable domain: EPEVTQTPSHQVTQMGQEVILRCVPISNHLYFYWYRQILGQKVEFLVSFYNNEISEKSEIFDDQFSVERPDGSNFTLKIRSTKLEDSAMYFCASSLKTGYLAKNIQYFGAGTRLSVL.

V usage is TRBV24-1 and J usage is TRBJ2-5, with D uncertain. Germline V gene sequence: CDR1 KGHDR, CDR2 SFDVKD. CDR3 length: 16 amino acids. Trimming pared 4 bases from V and 0 bases from J, leaving 14 bases between. The CDR3 coding sequence is TGTGCCACCAGTGACGCCGATCCTACGTACCAAGAGACCCAGTACTTC. Translated: CATSDADPTYQETQYF.

This clone came up once. The chain links TRBV10-2 to TRBJ2-5, with 13 bases that match TRBD2. The CDR3 is made up of 16 amino acids. Trimming cost V 6 bases and J 5 bases; bases outside gene matches: 9. Germline V CDR1 and CDR2: WSHSY, SAAADI. The CDR3 bases are TGCGCCAGCAGAGAACTAGCGGGAGGGCCGAGGGAGACCCAGTACTTC. This gives the protein CASRELAGGPRETQYF.

In its sample, this clone was seen once. The chain links TRBV5-1 to TRBJ2-7, with no clear D. Germline CDR1 SGHRS, CDR2 YFSETQ. V dropped 3 bases and J dropped 0 bases, with 13 bases sitting between them. The CDR3 covers 15 residues. The CDR3 coding sequence is TGCGCCAGCAGCTCGTCCCGACACGACTCCTACGAGCAGTACTTC. This gives the protein CASSSSRHDSYEQYF.

This chain links TRBV11-3 with TRBJ1-1; D is unclear. Trimming removed 3 bases from V and 7 bases from J, with 9 bases in between. Germline CDR1 reads SGHNT; CDR2 reads YENEEA. The CDR3 has 12 amino acids. The DNA of the CDR3 is TGTGCCAGCAGCTTTGGCGAGGGTGAAGCTTTCTTT. As protein: CASSFGEGEAFF.

V usage is TRBV5-4 and J usage is TRBJ1-1; 7 bases are shared with TRBD1. The CDR3 is made up of 14 amino acids. CDR1 is SGHNT and CDR2 is YYREEE in the germline V gene (reference sequence). Unmatched junction bases numbered 6, after V lost 4 bases and J lost 3 bases. CDR3 DNA: TGTGCCAGCAGCACCGGCAGGGGGGACACTGAAGCTTTCTTT. Translation gives CASSTGRGDTEAFF.

DNA for the CDR3: TGTGCCAGCAGTACGCATGCAGCAGTTCCGTACGAGCAGTACTTC. This translates into CASSTHAAVPYEQYF. This sequence joins TRBV27 and TRBJ2-7; D remains unclear. Germline-derived CDR1 and CDR2 are MNHEY and SMNVEV (reference sequence). This CDR3 spans 15 amino acids. Trimming removed 5 bases at V and 4 bases at J, with 18 bases between.

This chain connects TRBV2 to TRBJ2-1; a possible D gene is TRBD1 (6 bases). CDR1 is SNHLY and CDR2 is FYNNEI in the germline V gene. The CDR3 runs to 15 residues. Trimming took 1 base from V and 8 from J, leaving 15 bases between them. CDR3 loop: CASSEVTTGIHEQFF. Here the CDR3 DNA reads TGTGCCAGCAGTGAAGTAACAACAGGGATCCATGAGCAGTTCTTC.

This clone was seen just once. The V and J genes are TRBV12-3 or TRBV12-4 and TRBJ1-1; D is ambiguous. This CDR3 spans 13 amino acids. Trimming removed 5 bases at V and 1 base at J, with 8 bases between. As DNA, the CDR3 is TGTGCCAGCAGTCTTTCAGGGAACACTGAAGCTTTCTTT. Residues: CASSLSGNTEAFF.

V and J are TRBV13 and TRBJ2-1, with D perhaps assigned TRBD1 or TRBD2 (5 bases each). Germline CDR1 PRHDT, CDR2 FYEKMQ (reference sequence). The CDR3 is made up of 12 amino acids. V dropped 5 bases and J dropped 6 bases, with 8 bases sitting between them. The CDR3 protein is CASSRDGNEQFF. The CDR3 DNA follows: TGTGCCAGCAGCCGGGACGGCAATGAGCAGTTCTTC.

The V and J genes are TRBV4-1 and TRBJ1-5; D remains unclear. This CDR3 is 16 amino acids long. Per the germline V gene, CDR1 is MGHRA and CDR2 is YSYEKL. With 1 base removed from V and 0 bases from J, the gap between germline ends came to 10 bases. The CDR3, as DNA: TGCGCCAGCAGCCAAGGGACGGCTATTAGCAATCAGCCCCAGCATTTT. Its translation: CASSQGTAISNQPQHF.

The chain links TRBV7-9 to TRBJ2-2, with D perhaps TRBD1 (6 bases). Per germline, CDR1 SEHNR and CDR2 FQNEAQ (reference sequence). There are 15 residues in the CDR3. Trimming shortened V by 3 bases and J by 3 bases, and 11 bases separated the two germline ends. The CDR3 bases are TGTGCCAGCAGCTTTTGGGGGCTTGACACCGGGGAGCTGTTTTTT. This encodes CASSFWGLDTGELFF. Full variable domain (rest looked up from reference TRBV7-9 and TRBJ2-2): DTGVSQNPRHKITKRGQNVTFRCDPISEHNRLYWYRQTLGQGPEFLTYFQNEAQLEKSRLLSDRFSAERPKGSFSTLEIQRTEQGDSAMYLCASSFWGLDTGELFFGEGSRLTVL.

The V call is TRBV6-5, the J call TRBJ1-1; D is perhaps TRBD1 (5 bases). The CDR3 length is 12 residues. CDR1 and CDR2 (germline): MNHEY, SVGAGI. Trimming took off 6 bases at V and 5 bases at J, with 10 bases between the two ends. The CDR3 sequence is CASSAGGTEAFF. The CDR3 nucleotides read TGTGCCAGCAGCGCCGGGGGGACTGAAGCTTTCTTT.

The rearrangement links TRBV18 to TRBJ1-3; the match to TRBD1 covers 9 bases. Germline assignment: CDR1 KGHSH and CDR2 LQKENI. The CDR3 has 22 amino acids. Losses at the gene ends were 3 bases for V and 0 bases for J; bases not matched to a gene: 21. Here the CDR3 DNA reads TGTGCCAGCTCACCCCCTTACTTGGGGACAGGGCTCCTTCTTCACTCTGGAAACACCATATATTTT. Translation: CASSPPYLGTGLLLHSGNTIYF.

V and J are TRBV28 and TRBJ1-5, with D maybe TRBD1 (5 bases). Per the germline V gene, CDR1 is MDHEN and CDR2 is SYDVKM. The CDR3 spans 14 residues. Trimming shortened V by 2 bases and J by 6 bases, and 11 bases separated the two germline ends. CDR3 in DNA: TGTGCCAGCAGTTTAGGGGCCGGCCTTCAGCCCCAGCATTTT. It translates to CASSLGAGLQPQHF.

This clone has a single count. This sequence joins TRBV5-1 and TRBJ2-1; D gene uncertain. The germline gives CDR1 SGHRS, CDR2 YFSETQ. CDR3 length: 16 amino acids. Trimming pared 0 bases from V and 8 bases from J, leaving 18 bases between. As DNA, the CDR3 is TGCGCCAGCAGCTTGGGTCGGGTTCTCTCCCGGGATGAGCAGTTCTTC. Amino acids: CASSLGRVLSRDEQFF.

The rearrangement uses TRBV30 and TRBJ2-5, with D hard to call. Per germline, CDR1 GTSNPN and CDR2 SVGIG (reference sequence). V was cut by 2 bases and J by 5 bases, with 6 bases left in between. This CDR3 has 11 residues. CDR3 amino acids: CAWSFGETQYF. The CDR3 DNA reads TGTGCCTGGAGTTTTGGGGAGACCCAGTACTTC.

V is TRBV5-6 and J is TRBJ2-1; D remains unclear. The CDR3 extends over 12 amino acids. Looked up from germline, CDR1 is SGHDT and CDR2 is YYEEEE. Trimming took off 2 bases at V and 6 bases at J, with 6 bases between the two ends. DNA for the CDR3: TGTGCCAGCAGCTTTATCGTCAATGAGCAGTTCTTC. The encoded protein is CASSFIVNEQFF.

The chain is built from TRBV30 and TRBJ1-3; tentatively, D is TRBD1 (5 bases). V gave up 4 bases and J gave up 4 bases, with 14 bases separating them. Germline loops: CDR1 GTSNPN, CDR2 SVGIG (reference sequence). The CDR3 consists of 14 residues. This chain's CDR3 is CAWTIKGRGNTIYF. The DNA for the CDR3 is TGTGCCTGGACCATCAAGGGGAGGGGAAACACCATATATTTT.

The chain carries TRBV7-8 and TRBJ1-5; D remains ambiguous. Germline loops: CDR1 SGHVS, CDR2 FQNEAQ. The CDR3 sequence is 14 residues long. Trimming removed 5 bases from V and 2 bases from J, with 10 bases in between. The CDR3: CASSQVVGNQPQHF. Here the CDR3 DNA reads TGTGCCAGCAGCCAGGTTGTGGGCAATCAGCCCCAGCATTTT.

The gene calls are TRBV9 and TRBJ1-1; D is uncertain. CDR1 and CDR2 (germline): SGDLS, YYNGEE. This CDR3 has 13 amino acids. V lost 0 bases and J lost 4, with 7 bases in between. CDR3 loop: CASSVGPSTEAFF. Here the CDR3 DNA reads TGTGCCAGCAGCGTAGGCCCGAGCACTGAAGCTTTCTTT.

The rearrangement links TRBV19 to TRBJ1-1, with TRBD1 matching over 8 bases. After removal of 5 bases from V and 2 bases from J, the junction contained 7 bases not matched to a gene. Germline CDR1 and CDR2: LNHDA and SQIVND (reference sequence). The CDR3 runs 15 residues. The CDR3 DNA reads TGTGCCAGTAGTTCAGGACAGGGAGTAAACACTGAAGCTTTCTTT. Protein sequence: CASSSGQGVNTEAFF.

V is TRBV6-5 and J is TRBJ1-2; D not certain. CDR3 length equals 14 residues. Trimming pared 0 bases from V and 1 base from J, leaving 6 bases between. CDR1 is MNHEY, CDR2 SVGAGI, per germline. The chain's CDR3 is CASSYSQHNYGYTF. Here the CDR3 DNA reads TGTGCCAGCAGTTACTCGCAGCATAACTATGGCTACACCTTC.